This note documents a single T cell receptor beta chain sequence. Its antigen is undetermined. The record originates from a study of cytomegalovirus exposure and HLA in healthy donors. The primer mix had 60 Vbeta and 13 Jbeta primers. The table came from immunoSEQ multiplex PCR; TCRdb's copy has only in-frame clones and leaves some out. The sample contains more than 140,000 clones, almost 85% of which appear only once. Per the germline V gene, CDR1 is SNHLY and CDR2 is FYNNEI. J lost 8 bases, V lost 10 bases, and 13 bases had no gene match. The CDR3 is made up of 13 amino acids. The study's findings and limits: Several of the most significant clusters appeared linked to common viral pathogens, based on a later analysis. The majority of TCR sequences were rare, yet some public TCRs appeared in many donors.

The material sequenced was PBMCs. This chain uses TRBV2 with TRBJ1-2; TRBD1 matches 7 bases. The TCR was taken from a man younger than 40 in good health and CMV-seropositive. The CDR3, as DNA: TGTGCCACCCGAGAGCCAGGGGGGTACGGCTACACCTTC. Translating it yields CATREPGGYGYTF. The full variable domain, in which reference TRBV2 and TRBJ1-2 provide the parts outside the CDR3, is EPEVTQTPSHQVTQMGQEVILRCVPISNHLYFYWYRQILGQKVEFLVSFYNNEISEKSEIFDDQFSVERPDGSNFTLKIRSTKLEDSAMYFCATREPGGYGYTFGSGTRLTVV.